The text below deals with one T cell receptor (beta chain). Its matching antigen is unknown. These data come from a study of CD8+ T cells in alopecia areata. Overall study findings and caveats: TCR sharing across patients was less clear than in mice, possibly HLA-related. Sequences from scalp samples also cover resident alphabeta T cells of normal skin. More clonal than normal scalp was lesional scalp, particularly alopecia totalis/universalis.

Extracted RNA was reverse transcribed, and the resulting cDNA served as sequencing template. Some clones are missing from TCRdb's copy, which holds only in-frame ones; the method was immunoSEQ multiplex PCR. The repertoire holds around 210,000 clones, with around 50% as singletons. V gave up 2 bases and J gave up 8 bases, with 15 bases separating them. The germline CDR1 and CDR2 sequences are SGHVS and FNYEAQ. The CDR3 covers 14 residues. Sorted out of PBMCs were CD4+ T cells and CD8+ T cells. V and J are TRBV7-6 and TRBJ1-2; maybe TRBD1 (5 bases). The clonotype originates from a human donor in good health. The sequenced sample was CD8+ T cells sorted from blood. CDR3 coding DNA: TGTGCCAGCAGCTTATCGGGCAGGGCGGAAGGCTACACCTTC. Protein product: CASSLSGRAEGYTF.